These 3 T cell receptor beta chains originate from one sample sequenced in a study of cytomegalovirus exposure and HLA in healthy donors. The primer mix had 60 Vbeta and 13 Jbeta primers. The protocol was immunoSEQ multiplex PCR, while the TCRdb copy is restricted to in-frame clones and leaves out a portion. The profile covers some 170,000 clones, with roughly three quarters appearing a single time and roughly 10% taken by the ten largest. Specimen: PBMCs. Every receptor here comes from a man between 18 and 35 years old in good health and CMV-seropositive.

The chain couples TRBV5-4 to TRBJ2-7, with D perhaps TRBD1 (5 bases). This CDR3 has 14 residues. Germline V lookup: CDR1 SGHNT, CDR2 YYREEE (reference sequence). The germline V and J ends were trimmed by 0 bases and 1 base, with 8 bases remaining between them. CDR3 residues: CASSLDHRSYEQYF. In DNA, the CDR3 is TGTGCCAGCAGCTTGGACCACAGGTCCTACGAGCAGTACTTC.

The chain carries TRBV4-2 and TRBJ2-7, with D perhaps TRBD1 (5 bases). V was cut by 4 bases and J by 4 bases, with 14 bases left in between. This CDR3 region has 14 residues. Germline V gene sequence: CDR1 LGHNA, CDR2 YNFKEQ. In nucleotides, the CDR3 is TGTGCCAGCAGCCCAGATCAGGGTGCGTACGAGCAGTACTTC. It encodes CASSPDQGAYEQYF.

The genes are TRBV27 and TRBJ1-6; D gene uncertain. V was shortened by 3 bases and J by 5 bases, with 11 bases between the two germline ends. CDR3 length equals 15 residues. Germline V lookup: CDR1 MNHEY, CDR2 SMNVEV (reference sequence). CDR3 sequence: CASSFQRVDNSPLHF. In DNA form, the CDR3 reads TGTGCCAGCAGTTTCCAACGGGTCGATAATTCACCCCTCCACTTT.